A single sample gave rise to the 20 T cell receptor beta chains below, sequenced in a study of cytomegalovirus exposure and HLA in healthy donors. Amplification used 60 Vbeta primers and 13 Jbeta primers. TCRdb's table, derived via immunoSEQ multiplex PCR, lists solely in-frame clones and lacks some. The repertoire includes approximately 150,000 clones, about 77% of them detected once, and approximately 1.3% sits in the top ten. Sequencing was done on a sample of PBMCs. The origin of the receptors is a man aged 30-40 years in good health and CMV-seronegative.

The gene calls are TRBV10-1 and TRBJ2-3; D is perhaps TRBD2 (5 bases). V gave up 4 bases and J gave up 4 bases, with 15 bases separating them. Germline V gene lookup returns CDR1 WNHNN and CDR2 SYGVQD (reference sequence). This CDR3 comprises 15 residues. The CDR3 sequence: CASSGSGVSADTQYF. The CDR3, as DNA: TGCGCCAGCAGTGGAAGCGGAGTTAGCGCAGATACGCAGTATTTT.

This clone was detected only a few times. This sequence joins TRBV29-1 and TRBJ2-7; D is ambiguous. Trimming took off 7 bases at V and 3 bases at J, with 13 bases between the two ends. CDR3 length equals 12 residues. Germline CDR1 SQVTM, CDR2 ANQGSEA. The CDR3 spells CSAETSSYEQYF. The CDR3 coding sequence is TGCAGCGCCGAAACATCAAGCTACGAGCAGTACTTC.

This chain joins TRBV7-2 and TRBJ1-5, with 8 bases aligning to TRBD1. The germline CDR1 and CDR2 sequences are SGHTA and FQGNSA. Trimming cost V 5 bases and J 2 bases; bases outside gene matches: 5. CDR3 length: 15 residues. CDR3 nucleotides: TGTGCCAGCAGCCCCCACAGGGGGGGCAATCAGCCCCAGCATTTT. Encoded protein: CASSPHRGGNQPQHF.

The chain couples TRBV28 to TRBJ1-5, with TRBD1 identical over 7 bases. The CDR3 loop spans 16 amino acids. Germline V gene data show CDR1 as MDHEN and CDR2 as SYDVKM. J lost 3 bases, V lost 7 bases, and 12 bases had no gene match. CDR3 sequence: CASKAPRGQNNQPQHF. CDR3 bases: TGTGCCAGCAAAGCGCCGAGGGGACAGAACAATCAGCCCCAGCATTTT. Full variable domain (rest looked up from reference TRBV28 and TRBJ1-5): DVKVTQSSRYLVKRTGEKVFLECVQDMDHENMFWYRQDPGLGLRLIYFSYDVKMKEKGDIPEGYSVSREKKERFSLILESASTNQTSMYLCASKAPRGQNNQPQHFGDGTRLSIL.

The chain combines TRBV7-2 with TRBJ1-2, with a possible D match to TRBD1 (5 bases). Trimming pared 0 bases from V and 4 bases from J, leaving 12 bases between. CDR1 and CDR2 from the germline V gene are SGHTA and FQGNSA. The CDR3 has 15 residues. CDR3 nucleotides: TGTGCCAGCAGCTTAGCTGTGACAGAAGGCTATGGCTACACCTTC. This gives the protein CASSLAVTEGYGYTF.

The CDR3 protein is CASSQPTSGGFYEQYF. CDR3 sequence (DNA): TGCGCCAGCAGCCAGCCCACTAGCGGCGGTTTCTACGAGCAGTACTTC. The chain carries TRBV4-1 and TRBJ2-7; 8 bases map to TRBD2. The V gene end was trimmed by 3 bases and the J gene end by 3 bases; junction bases not matched to a gene: 10. This CDR3 spans 16 amino acids. In germline, CDR1 is MGHRA, CDR2 YSYEKL.

This sequence joins TRBV11-1 and TRBJ1-2; D is possibly TRBD1 (6 bases). V lost 6 bases and J 0 bases, leaving 17 bases between the germline ends. Germline V gene data show CDR1 as SGHAT and CDR2 as FQDESV (reference sequence). CDR3 size: 16 residues. Here the CDR3 reads CASSPDRRLTNYGYTF. The CDR3 bases are TGTGCCAGCAGTCCCGACAGGCGATTGACTAACTATGGCTACACCTTC.

The chain has TRBV18 and TRBJ1-2; 7 nucleotides match TRBD1. The CDR3 contains 14 residues. V lost 5 bases, J lost 4 bases, and 7 bases stayed unmatched. In germline, CDR1 is KGHSH, CDR2 LQKENI. CDR3 amino acids: CASSAGQDTYGYTF. The CDR3 DNA follows: TGTGCCAGCTCAGCCGGACAGGACACCTATGGCTACACCTTC. Looking up the rest from reference TRBV18 and TRBJ1-2 gives the full variable domain: NAGVMQNPRHLVRRRGQEARLRCSPMKGHSHVYWYRQLPEEGLKFMVYLQKENIIDESGMPKERFSAEFPKEGPSILRIQQVVRGDSAAYFCASSAGQDTYGYTFGSGTRLTVV.

The chain combines TRBV6-5 with TRBJ1-1; no definite D call. CDR3 length: 12 residues. The V gene lost 5 bases and the J gene lost 1 base, with 5 bases spanning the gap. Germline CDR1 and CDR2: MNHEY and SVGAGI. CDR3 loop: CASSPRNTEAFF. The DNA of the CDR3 is TGTGCCAGCAGTCCCCGGAACACTGAAGCTTTCTTT.

This clone has more than one count but fewer than ten. The gene calls are TRBV21-1 and TRBJ1-1; the table gives TRBD1 as D, unverified against the DNA. TRBV21-1 is given as a pseudogene. The CDR3 has 15 residues. CDR3 residues: CASSKGEGQGRRAFF. DNA of the CDR3: TGTGCCAGCAGCAAGGGGGAGGGACAGGGCAGGCGAGCTTTCTTT.

V usage is TRBV4-1 and J usage is TRBJ2-7; D call uncertain. The CDR3 runs to 13 residues. V lost 0 bases and J 2 bases, leaving 5 bases between the germline ends. Germline V gene lookup returns CDR1 MGHRA and CDR2 YSYEKL. The CDR3 sequence is CASSQDSTYEQYF. The CDR3 DNA sequence: TGCGCCAGCAGCCAAGACTCTACCTACGAGCAGTACTTC.

This chain uses TRBV7-3 with TRBJ2-2; no definite D call. V lost 0 bases and J lost 5, with 7 bases in between. This CDR3 comprises 14 residues. Germline CDR1 is SGHTA and CDR2 is FQGTGA. CDR3 nucleotide sequence: TGTGCCAGCAGCTTAACGAGGCCTACCGGGGAGCTGTTTTTT. It translates to CASSLTRPTGELFF.

This clone occurred a few times. This rearrangement joins TRBV19 to TRBJ1-5; D remains unclear. This CDR3 is built from 12 residues. From germline, CDR1 is LNHDA and CDR2 SQIVND (reference sequence). V was shortened by 8 bases and J by 7 bases, with 12 bases between the two germline ends. The DNA of the CDR3 is TGTGCCAGTCGGGATGGAAACCAGCCCCAGCATTTT. Residues: CASRDGNQPQHF.

This chain links TRBV5-8 with TRBJ1-4; D uncertain. Germline CDR1 reads SGHTS; CDR2 reads YDEGEE. Trimming removed 4 bases at V and 7 bases at J, with 20 bases between. The CDR3 loop spans 16 amino acids. CDR3 DNA: TGTGCCAGCAGCCCGCCTCCCTGGTCCGGTGGTGAAAAACTGTTTTTT. Protein product: CASSPPPWSGGEKLFF. The whole variable domain, filled in from reference TRBV5-8 and TRBJ1-4, reads EAGVTQSPTHLIKTRGQQATLRCSPISGHTSVYWYQQALGLGLQFLLWYDEGEERNRGNFPPRFSGRQFPNYSSELNVNALELEDSALYLCASSPPPWSGGEKLFFGSGTQLSVL.

The gene calls are TRBV19 and TRBJ2-7, with D possibly matching TRBD2 (6 bases). V dropped 10 bases and J dropped 0 bases, with 7 bases sitting between them. CDR1 LNHDA and CDR2 SQIVND come from the germline V gene (reference sequence). CDR3 length equals 11 residues. The CDR3 DNA reads TGTGCCACCGGGAGCTCCTACGAGCAGTACTTC. As protein: CATGSSYEQYF.

V gene TRBV28 combines with J gene TRBJ2-3; perhaps TRBD1 as D (5 bases). Germline V CDR1 and CDR2: MDHEN, SYDVKM. This CDR3 is 11 amino acids long. V was shortened by 6 bases and J by 6 bases, with 7 bases between the two germline ends. This CDR3 is CASSYRDTQYF. The DNA of the CDR3 is TGTGCCAGCAGCTACAGGGATACGCAGTATTTT.

V usage is TRBV28 and J usage is TRBJ2-5; weak D call: TRBD1 (6 bases). The J call may be faulty, since TRBJ2-7 better matches the DNA end. Germline loops: CDR1 MDHEN, CDR2 SYDVKM. The CDR3 is 15 residues long. Here the CDR3 reads CASEPGQRSSYEQYF. In DNA form, the CDR3 reads TGTGCCAGTGAACCGGGACAAAGGAGCTCCTACGAGCAGTACTTC.

The chain has TRBV5-6 and TRBJ2-7; 12 nucleotides match TRBD2. The ends lost 0 bases at V and 3 bases at J; junction bases unmatched: 1. CDR3 size: 15 residues. CDR1 SGHDT and CDR2 YYEEEE come from the germline V gene. In DNA, the CDR3 is TGTGCCAGCAGCTTGGTGACTAGCGGGGGCTACGAGCAGTACTTC. Translating gives CASSLVTSGGYEQYF.

This clone appeared a single time. This chain links TRBV15 with TRBJ1-2, with 10 bases matching TRBD1. The CDR3 spans 16 residues. Germline CDR1 is LNHNV and CDR2 is YYDKDF (reference sequence). V was clipped by 4 bases and J by 1 base; unmatched bases: 6. CDR3 protein: CATSTRQGADNYGYTF. The CDR3 bases are TGTGCCACCAGCACCCGACAGGGGGCGGATAACTATGGCTACACCTTC.

This chain joins TRBV7-8 and TRBJ2-5; D is unclear. The CDR3 runs 15 residues. With 1 base removed from V and 1 base from J, the gap between germline ends came to 10 bases. Germline-derived CDR1 and CDR2 are SGHVS and FQNEAQ. CDR3 sequence (DNA): TGTGCCAGCAGCTTAGTTTCCCCGGGCCAAGAGACCCAGTACTTC. Its translation: CASSLVSPGQETQYF.